These 24 T cell receptor beta chains were sequenced from one sample in a study of identical twins. A single record per CDR3 protein comes from TCRdb applying MiXCR to the 5' RACE reads. Found here are roughly 250,000 distinct CDR3 sequences, approximately 7% of them singletons; the top ten hold 3% to 4.5%. These records were also assigned to another study, of yellow fever vaccine responses in identical twins.

Sample: memory (CD45RO+) T cells sorted from blood. Receptors originate from a woman under 30 in good health.

The rearrangement links TRBV20-1 to TRBJ1-5; D is ambiguous. In germline, CDR1 is DFQATT, CDR2 SNEGSKA (reference sequence). Trimming removed 6 bases from V and 3 bases from J, with 12 bases in between. The CDR3 contains 13 residues. The CDR3 DNA reads as TGCAGTGCCGTCGGACCGATCAATCAGCCCCAGCATTTT. It yields the protein CSAVGPINQPQHF.

This clonotype was counted between two and nine times. The rearrangement uses TRBV18 and TRBJ2-3; the match to TRBD1 covers 8 bases. The CDR3 loop spans 16 amino acids. Germline CDR1 KGHSH, CDR2 LQKENI. Losses at the gene ends were 0 bases for V and 1 base for J; bases not matched to a gene: 3. The chain's CDR3 is CASSPPVGQGTDTQYF. The DNA of the CDR3 is TGTGCCAGCTCACCACCGGTGGGACAGGGCACAGATACGCAGTATTTT.

This clonotype occurred many times. The chain combines TRBV7-9 with TRBJ2-1; no clear D. V was trimmed by 7 bases and J by 5 bases, leaving 18 bases between them. This CDR3 contains 15 residues. In germline, CDR1 is SEHNR, CDR2 FQNEAQ (reference sequence). DNA for the CDR3: TGTGCCAGCACAGAAAAACTTGGGTTGGACAATGAGCAGTTCTTC. Its translation is CASTEKLGLDNEQFF.

Ten or more counts support this clonotype. CDR3 protein: CASRKNTLDQPQHF. CDR3 nucleotide sequence: TGTGCCAGCAGAAAAAACACACTGGATCAGCCCCAGCATTTT. The chain joins TRBV12-3 or TRBV12-4 to TRBJ1-5; no reliable D call. This CDR3 has 14 amino acids. The V gene lost 6 bases and the J gene lost 5 bases, with 14 bases spanning the gap.

This clonotype was seen more than once but under ten times. V and J are TRBV4-2 and TRBJ2-6; a possible D gene is TRBD1 (6 bases). The germline V gene encodes CDR1 LGHNA and CDR2 YNFKEQ. V lost 4 bases to trimming and J lost 0 bases, with 16 bases between them. This CDR3 region has 18 residues. The CDR3 reads CASSRQDPRPSGANVLTF. CDR3 DNA: TGTGCCAGCAGCCGACAGGACCCGAGGCCCTCTGGGGCCAACGTCCTGACTTTC.

This clonotype was detected a few times. The V and J genes are TRBV20-1 and TRBJ2-3, with D hard to call. The CDR3 contains 15 residues. Between the trimmed V and J ends, which lost 5 bases and 3 bases, there was a span of 18 bases. In germline, CDR1 is DFQATT, CDR2 SNEGSKA (reference sequence). CDR3 amino acids: CSASPVAQVTDTQYF. CDR3 bases: TGCAGTGCTTCCCCCGTCGCTCAGGTAACAGATACGCAGTATTTT.

This clonotype has more than one count but fewer than ten. V gene TRBV24-1 combines with J gene TRBJ2-4, with 7 bases lining up with TRBD1. Germline V CDR1 and CDR2: KGHDR, SFDVKD. CDR3 length: 17 residues. The trim removed 3 bases at V and 2 bases at J, leaving 9 bases unmatched. CDR3: CATSDPAEGATKNIQYF. Written as DNA, the CDR3 is TGTGCCACCAGTGATCCGGCCGAGGGGGCCACCAAAAACATTCAGTACTTC.

This clonotype was recorded many times. The chain carries TRBV7-2 and TRBJ2-7, with D possibly being TRBD2 (5 bases). The V end lost 5 bases, the J end lost 5 bases, and 13 bases lay between the germline ends. Germline V lookup: CDR1 SGHTA, CDR2 FQGNSA. The CDR3 is made up of 13 amino acids. CDR3 nucleotide sequence: TGTGCCAGCAGCAGGATAACGAGGGACGAGCAGTACTTC. It translates to CASSRITRDEQYF.

This clonotype was found many times. The chain uses TRBV11-2 and TRBJ2-1; 11 bases align to TRBD2. The V segment lost 5 bases and the J segment 3 bases; nucleotides outside the gene matches: 3. CDR1 SGHAT and CDR2 FQNNGV come from the germline V gene. CDR3 length: 15 residues. The CDR3, as DNA: TGTGCCAGCAGCACTAGCGGGAGTGGCTACAATGAGCAGTTCTTC. Protein: CASSTSGSGYNEQFF.

This clonotype was counted between two and nine times. The chain carries TRBV27 and TRBJ1-2; tentatively, D is TRBD1 (6 bases). This CDR3 comprises 13 residues. Germline V CDR1 and CDR2: MNHEY, SMNVEV (reference sequence). Deletions cut 2 bases from V and 8 bases from J, with 12 bases between. CDR3 in amino acids: CASSLEQGGGYTF. The CDR3 nucleotides read TGTGCCAGCAGTTTAGAACAGGGTGGAGGCTACACCTTC.

On this clonotype: Just one base apart from a much larger clone, this may be a read error. This chain joins TRBV12-3 or TRBV12-4 and TRBJ2-3, with a tentative D call TRBD1 (6 bases). This CDR3 has 15 amino acids. Here the CDR3 reads CTSLGNEGGTDTQYF. The CDR3 nucleotides read TGTACCAGCTTGGGTAATGAGGGGGGCACAGATACGCAGTATTTT.

The sample holds a few counts of this clonotype. This rearrangement joins TRBV7-6 to TRBJ2-7; 9 bases match TRBD1. The length of the CDR3 is 15 residues. Per germline, CDR1 SGHVS and CDR2 FNYEAQ. The J segment lost 5 bases and the V segment lost 5 bases, leaving 10 bases of the junction unmatched. The CDR3 sequence is CASSPGLGQGHEQYF. CDR3 coding DNA: TGTGCCAGCAGCCCTGGTCTGGGACAGGGCCACGAGCAGTACTTC.

This clonotype was observed a few times. The chain recombines TRBV3-1 with TRBJ2-1, with 9 bases aligning to TRBD2. Trimming cost V 0 bases and J 7 bases; bases outside gene matches: 10. Germline V gene lookup returns CDR1 LGHDT and CDR2 YNNKEL (reference sequence). The CDR3 has 17 amino acids. The CDR3 is CASSQDRGGRVSNEQFF. In DNA form, the CDR3 reads TGTGCCAGCAGCCAAGATCGAGGCGGGAGGGTTTCTAATGAGCAGTTCTTC.

This clonotype appeared many times. This chain connects TRBV28 to TRBJ2-7, with TRBD1 as a possible D gene (5 bases). Deletions cut 1 base from V and 4 bases from J, with 8 bases between. CDR1 and CDR2 from the germline V gene are MDHEN and SYDVKM. The CDR3 has 13 residues. The CDR3 region has the DNA TGTGCCAGCAGTTTATCCAGGGCATACGAGCAGTACGTC. Its translation: CASSLSRAYEQYV.

Ten or more counts support this clonotype. V gene TRBV2 combines with J gene TRBJ2-3; TRBD2 agrees at 11 bases. J lost 4 bases, V lost 5 bases, and 11 bases had no gene match. The CDR3 runs to 17 residues. The V gene's germline CDR1 is SNHLY and CDR2 FYNNEI. The CDR3 sequence is CASSSLAGGVGADTQYF. CDR3 sequence (DNA): TGTGCCAGCAGTAGCCTAGCGGGAGGTGTGGGCGCAGATACGCAGTATTTT.

As for this clonotype: The junction and the germline gene differ at one end; a read error may be behind it. The chain is built from TRBV20-1 and TRBJ2-3; D is possibly TRBD1 (6 bases). The germline V gene has CDR1 DFQATT and CDR2 SNEGSKA (reference sequence). This CDR3 has 18 amino acids. In nucleotides, the CDR3 is TGCTGTGCTAGAGAAAGGGGGATGGGCCGTGCTAGCACAGATACGCAGTATTTT. Its translation: CCARERGMGRASTDTQYF.

This clonotype showed up just a few times. The chain links TRBV12-3 or TRBV12-4 to TRBJ1-1; TRBD1 is a possible D gene (5 bases). The CDR3 totals 13 residues. V was clipped by 7 bases and J by 11 bases, with 20 bases between them. This chain's CDR3 is CASTLGRSRGAFF. As DNA, the CDR3 is TGTGCCAGCACCCTGGGACGTTCCCGAGGGGCTTTCTTT.

This clonotype has a count of ten or more. J is TRBJ2-3 and V is TRBV20-1; 11 nucleotides align to TRBD2. This CDR3 is 15 amino acids long. Losses at the gene ends were 6 bases for V and 5 bases for J; bases not matched to a gene: 10. Germline V gene sequence: CDR1 DFQATT, CDR2 SNEGSKA (reference sequence). CDR3 bases: TGCAGTGCCAGTAGCGGGAGGGCCCAGGGAGATACGCAGTATTTT. Its translation: CSASSGRAQGDTQYF.

This rearrangement joins TRBV28 to TRBJ2-3; 7 positions agree with TRBD2. The J segment lost 2 bases and the V segment lost 7 bases, leaving 9 bases of the junction unmatched. Germline V gene sequence: CDR1 MDHEN, CDR2 SYDVKM. The CDR3 spans 15 residues. The CDR3 sequence: CASTGARGNTDTQYF. CDR3 nucleotide sequence: TGTGCCAGCACTGGCGCGCGGGGGAACACAGATACGCAGTATTTT.

This clonotype was counted at least ten times. The chain combines TRBV5-1 with TRBJ1-4; D is undetermined. V lost 4 bases, J lost 7 bases, and 14 bases lay in between. Looked up from germline, CDR1 is SGHRS and CDR2 is YFSETQ. The CDR3 totals 14 residues. In DNA form, the CDR3 reads TGCGCCAGCAGCCCGTTGGAGGCAAGTGAAAAACTGTTTTTT. Encoded protein: CASSPLEASEKLFF.

This clonotype was detected a few times. This chain links TRBV3-1 with TRBJ1-1; 7 bases align to TRBD1. V dropped 6 bases and J dropped 2; count of bases not matched to a gene: 6. Germline CDR1 is LGHDT and CDR2 is YNNKEL (reference sequence). There are 14 residues in the CDR3. CDR3 sequence (DNA): TGTGCCAGCAGACAGGGGAGGAAAAACACTGAAGCTTTCTTT. Translation gives CASRQGRKNTEAFF.

This clonotype was detected ten times or more. J is TRBJ2-1 and V is TRBV12-3 or TRBV12-4, with D possibly being TRBD1 (6 bases). V lost 8 bases, J lost 5 bases, and 19 bases lay in between. The CDR3 length is 15 residues. This CDR3 reads CASRGGVLPDNEQFF. Here the CDR3 DNA reads TGTGCCAGCCGAGGGGGAGTGTTACCTGACAATGAGCAGTTCTTC.

This clonotype has a count of ten or more. This chain joins TRBV4-1 and TRBJ2-3, with 8 bases identical to TRBD2. The CDR3 contains 18 residues. Unmatched junction bases numbered 13, after V lost 5 bases and J lost 0 bases. Germline loops: CDR1 MGHRA, CDR2 YSYEKL. CDR3 nucleotides: TGCGCCAGCAGCAACGATCCCTTAGCGGGGTCTAGCACAGATACGCAGTATTTT. The encoded protein is CASSNDPLAGSSTDTQYF.

This clonotype was found a few times. The chain couples TRBV6-5 to TRBJ1-6; D not resolved. The CDR3 is 15 residues long. Trimming pared 4 bases from V and 0 bases from J, leaving 7 bases between. The germline gives CDR1 MNHEY, CDR2 SVGAGI. CDR3 in DNA: TGTGCCAGCAGTTCGGACCCCTCCTATAATTCACCCCTCCACTTT. The encoded protein is CASSSDPSYNSPLHF.